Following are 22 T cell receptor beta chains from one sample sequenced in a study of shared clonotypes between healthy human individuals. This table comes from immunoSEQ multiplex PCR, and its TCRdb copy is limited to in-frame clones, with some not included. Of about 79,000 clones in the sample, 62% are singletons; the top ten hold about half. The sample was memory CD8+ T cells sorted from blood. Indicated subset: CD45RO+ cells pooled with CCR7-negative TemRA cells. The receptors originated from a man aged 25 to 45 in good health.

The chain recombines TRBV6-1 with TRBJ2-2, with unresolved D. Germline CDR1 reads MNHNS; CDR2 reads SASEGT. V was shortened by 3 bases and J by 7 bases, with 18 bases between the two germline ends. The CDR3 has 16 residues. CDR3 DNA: TGTGCCAGCAGTGACCCCGGTCGGAAGGAAATCGGGGAGCTGTTTTTT. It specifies CASSDPGRKEIGELFF.

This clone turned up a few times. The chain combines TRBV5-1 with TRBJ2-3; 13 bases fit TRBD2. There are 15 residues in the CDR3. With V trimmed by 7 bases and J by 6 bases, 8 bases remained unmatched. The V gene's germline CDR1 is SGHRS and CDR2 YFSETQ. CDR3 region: CASAPTSGRVDTQYF. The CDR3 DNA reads TGCGCCAGCGCACCAACTAGCGGGAGGGTGGATACGCAGTATTTT. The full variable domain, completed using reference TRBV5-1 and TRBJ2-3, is KAGVTQTPRYLIKTRGQQVTLSCSPISGHRSVSWYQQTPGQGLQFLFEYFSETQRNKGNFPGRFSGRQFSNSRSEMNVSTLELGDSALYLCASAPTSGRVDTQYFGPGTRLTVL.

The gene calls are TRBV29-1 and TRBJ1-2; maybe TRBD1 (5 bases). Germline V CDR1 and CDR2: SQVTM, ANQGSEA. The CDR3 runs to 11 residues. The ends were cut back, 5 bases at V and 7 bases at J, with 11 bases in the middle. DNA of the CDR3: TGCAGCGTTTTATCGGGGGGTGGCTACACCTTC. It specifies CSVLSGGGYTF.

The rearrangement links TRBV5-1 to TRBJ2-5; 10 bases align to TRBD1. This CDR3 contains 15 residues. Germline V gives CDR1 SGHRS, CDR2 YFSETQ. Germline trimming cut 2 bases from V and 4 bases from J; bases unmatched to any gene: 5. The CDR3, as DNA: TGCGCCAGCAGCTTTGGGGACAGGGGTCGAGAGACCCAGTACTTC. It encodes CASSFGDRGRETQYF.

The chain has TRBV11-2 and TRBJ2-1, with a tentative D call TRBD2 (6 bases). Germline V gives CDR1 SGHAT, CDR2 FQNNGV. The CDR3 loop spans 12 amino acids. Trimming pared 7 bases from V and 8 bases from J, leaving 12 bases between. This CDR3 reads CASTFGGHEQFF. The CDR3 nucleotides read TGTGCCAGCACCTTCGGGGGACATGAGCAGTTCTTC.

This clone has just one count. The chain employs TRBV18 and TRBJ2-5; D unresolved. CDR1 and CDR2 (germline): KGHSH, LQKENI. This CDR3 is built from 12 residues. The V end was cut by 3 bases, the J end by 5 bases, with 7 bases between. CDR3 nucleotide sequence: TGTGCCAGCTCACCGAAGAGGGAGACCCAGTACTTC. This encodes CASSPKRETQYF.

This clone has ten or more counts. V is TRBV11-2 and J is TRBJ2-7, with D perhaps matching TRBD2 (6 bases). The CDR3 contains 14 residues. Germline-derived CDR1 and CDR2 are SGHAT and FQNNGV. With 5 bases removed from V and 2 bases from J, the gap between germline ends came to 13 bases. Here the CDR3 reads CASSPGRDPYEQYF. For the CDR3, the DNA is TGTGCCAGCAGCCCCGGGCGGGACCCCTACGAGCAGTACTTC. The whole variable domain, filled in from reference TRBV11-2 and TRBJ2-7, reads EAGVAQSPRYKIIEKRQSVAFWCNPISGHATLYWYQQILGQGPKLLIQFQNNGVVDDSQLPKDRFSAERLKGVDSTLKIQPAKLEDSAVYLCASSPGRDPYEQYFGPGTRLTVT.

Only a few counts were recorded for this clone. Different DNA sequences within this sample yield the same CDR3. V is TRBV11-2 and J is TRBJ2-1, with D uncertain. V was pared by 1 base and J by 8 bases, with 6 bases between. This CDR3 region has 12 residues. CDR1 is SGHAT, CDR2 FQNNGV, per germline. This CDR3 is CASSLGGDEQFF. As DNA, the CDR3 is TGTGCCAGCAGCTTAGGAGGCGATGAGCAGTTCTTC.

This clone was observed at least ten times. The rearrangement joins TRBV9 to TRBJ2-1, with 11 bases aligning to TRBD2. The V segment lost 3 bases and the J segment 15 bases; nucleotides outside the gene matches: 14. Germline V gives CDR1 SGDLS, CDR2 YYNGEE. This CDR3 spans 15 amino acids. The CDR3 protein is CASSASLTSGSPRFF. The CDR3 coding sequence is TGTGCCAGCAGCGCAAGCCTAACTAGCGGGAGCCCGAGGTTCTTC.

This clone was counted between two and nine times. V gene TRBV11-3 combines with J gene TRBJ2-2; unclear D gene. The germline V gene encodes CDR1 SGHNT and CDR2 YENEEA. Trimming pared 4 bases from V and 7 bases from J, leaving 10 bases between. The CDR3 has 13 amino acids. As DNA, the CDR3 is TGTGCCAGCAGCTGGAGTCCTCTCGGGGAGCTGTTTTTT. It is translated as CASSWSPLGELFF.

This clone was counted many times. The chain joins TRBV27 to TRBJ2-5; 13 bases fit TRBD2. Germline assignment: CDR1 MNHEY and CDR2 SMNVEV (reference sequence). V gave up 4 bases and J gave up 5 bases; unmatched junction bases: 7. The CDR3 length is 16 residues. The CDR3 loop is CASSSWGLAGRETQYF. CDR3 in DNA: TGTGCCAGCAGTTCATGGGGACTAGCGGGACGCGAGACCCAGTACTTC.

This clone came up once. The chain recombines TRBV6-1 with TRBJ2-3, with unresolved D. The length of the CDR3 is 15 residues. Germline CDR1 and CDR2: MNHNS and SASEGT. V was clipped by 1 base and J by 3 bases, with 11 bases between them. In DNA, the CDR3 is TGTGCCAGCAGTGAAGTGATCTTGGGTACAGATACGCAGTATTTT. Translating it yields CASSEVILGTDTQYF.

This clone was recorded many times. CDR3 protein: CASSFGSWTGNGYTF. The CDR3 nucleotides are TGTGCCAGCAGCTTCGGGTCATGGACGGGAAACGGCTACACCTTC. The chain couples TRBV5-6 to TRBJ1-2; D ambiguous. Between the trimmed V and J ends, which lost 2 bases and 8 bases, there was a span of 19 bases. CDR3 length equals 15 residues. Germline assignment: CDR1 SGHDT and CDR2 YYEEEE.

CDR3 in DNA: TGCGCCAGCGAGAGCGACGAGCAGTACTTC. This sequence encodes CASESDEQYF. This chain connects TRBV10-2 to TRBJ2-7, with no clear D. CDR1 and CDR2 from the germline V gene are WSHSY and SAAADI. This CDR3 comprises 10 residues. V lost 8 bases and J lost 5, with 7 bases in between.

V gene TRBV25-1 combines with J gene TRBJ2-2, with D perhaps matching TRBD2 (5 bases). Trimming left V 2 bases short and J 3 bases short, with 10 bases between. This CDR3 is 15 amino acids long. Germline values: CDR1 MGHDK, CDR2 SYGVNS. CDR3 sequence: CASSEPPGDTGELFF. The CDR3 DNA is TGTGCCAGCAGTGAACCCCCCGGGGACACCGGGGAGCTGTTTTTT.

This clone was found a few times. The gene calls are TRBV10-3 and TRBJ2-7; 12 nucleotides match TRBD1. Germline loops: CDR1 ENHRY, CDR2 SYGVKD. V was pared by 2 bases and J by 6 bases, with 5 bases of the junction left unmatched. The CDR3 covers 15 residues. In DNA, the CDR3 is TGTGCCATCAGTGAGCTGGGACAGGGGGCATTCGAGCAGTACTTC. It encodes CAISELGQGAFEQYF.

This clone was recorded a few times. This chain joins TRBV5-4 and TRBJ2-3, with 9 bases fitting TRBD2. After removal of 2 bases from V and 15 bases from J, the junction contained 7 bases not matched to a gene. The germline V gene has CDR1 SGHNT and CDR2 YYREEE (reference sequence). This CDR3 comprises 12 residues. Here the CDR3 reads CASSFLAGAEYF. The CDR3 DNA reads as TGTGCCAGCAGCTTCTTAGCGGGGGCCGAATATTTT.

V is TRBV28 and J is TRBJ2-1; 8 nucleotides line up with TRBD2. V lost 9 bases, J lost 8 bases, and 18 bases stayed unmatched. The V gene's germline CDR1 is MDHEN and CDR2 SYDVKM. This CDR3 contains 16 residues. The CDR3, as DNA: TGTGCCAGTGGGACCTTAGCGGGATCTAAGGGCTATGAGCAGTTCTTC. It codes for CASGTLAGSKGYEQFF.

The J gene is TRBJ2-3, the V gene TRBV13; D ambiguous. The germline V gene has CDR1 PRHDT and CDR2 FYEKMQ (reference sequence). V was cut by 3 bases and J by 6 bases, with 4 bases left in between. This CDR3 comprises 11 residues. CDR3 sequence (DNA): TGTGCCAGCAGCTTTTTGGATACGCAGTATTTT. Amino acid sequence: CASSFLDTQYF.

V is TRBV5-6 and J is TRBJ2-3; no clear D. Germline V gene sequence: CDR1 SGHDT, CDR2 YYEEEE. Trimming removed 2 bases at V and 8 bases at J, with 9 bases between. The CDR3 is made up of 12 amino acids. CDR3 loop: CASSLIGVTQYF. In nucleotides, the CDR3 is TGTGCCAGCAGCTTAATAGGAGTTACGCAGTATTTT.

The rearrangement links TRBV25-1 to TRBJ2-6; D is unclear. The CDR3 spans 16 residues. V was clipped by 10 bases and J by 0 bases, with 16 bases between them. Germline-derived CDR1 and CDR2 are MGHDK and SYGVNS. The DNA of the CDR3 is TGTGCCATGGGTGGTGGCTCCGCCTCTGGGGCCAACGTCCTGACTTTC. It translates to CAMGGGSASGANVLTF.

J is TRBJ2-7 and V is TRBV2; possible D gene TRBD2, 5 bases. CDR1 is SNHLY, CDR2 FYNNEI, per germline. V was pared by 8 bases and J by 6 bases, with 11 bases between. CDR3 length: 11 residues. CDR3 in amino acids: CASQEDFEQYF. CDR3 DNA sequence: TGTGCCAGCCAGGAGGATTTCGAGCAGTACTTC.